The source of this T cell receptor beta chain is a study of OX40 agonist ivuxolimab in advanced cancers. Describing the broader study: Ivuxolimab was an agonistic, fully human IgG2 monoclonal antibody directed against OX40 (CD134), a costimulatory receptor. Peripheral TCRbeta sequencing was intended to test whether TCR sequence diversity was altered and clonal T-cell expansion was caused by ivuxolimab. Intravenous ivuxolimab was administered to patients every 2 weeks at six dose levels: 0.01, 0.1, 0.3, 1.5, 3 and 10 mg/kg. Prior anti-PD-1, anti-PD-L1 or anti-CTLA-4 therapy was permitted, and 40% to 50% of dose-escalation patients had received checkpoint inhibitors. The dose-escalation cohort was about 83% male with a mean age of approximately 60 years, ranging from roughly 20 to 85. Partial responses occurred in three dose-escalation patients, of whom one had hepatocellular carcinoma and two had cutaneous melanoma. The paper covers the monotherapy dose-escalation part of the phase I ivuxolimab trial, which included N ≈ 54 patients. Of the approximately 54 dose-escalation patients, hepatocellular carcinoma was present in approximately 20, melanoma in around 15, renal cell carcinoma in 9 and head and neck cancer in 9.

Patients with autoimmune disease history or receiving systemic immunosuppression were excluded from the trial. Peripheral blood for TCR sequencing was collected from all dose cohorts at baseline, on cycle 4 day 1, and on cycle 7 day 1. Samples came from an open-label, multicenter, first-in-human phase I dose-escalation trial of ivuxolimab. Adults with locally advanced or metastatic head and neck squamous cell, hepatocellular, melanoma or renal cell carcinoma were enrolled in the trial. CD4+ and CD8+ T cells were sorted separately from peripheral blood before TCR sequencing. The CDR3 numbers 13 residues from cysteine through phenylalanine. The retained sequence is limited to the CDR3, 39 bases, with the frame set at the first base. At the junction V is shortened by 4 bases and J by 0 bases, with 7 bases in between. CDR1 SEHNR and CDR2 FQNEAQ are derived from the germline V gene (reference sequence).

A word on this clone: Which antigen it targets is not known. Base qualities are not at hand, and no much larger clone is one base apart.

Findings and caveats that apply to the study as a whole: Low levels of normalized T-cell clonal expansion were also seen in some patients who did not respond. Which antigens the clonally expanded peripheral T cells were specific for was not determined. At doses from 0.1 to 3.0 mg/kg, clonal expansion was seen in both CD4+ and CD8+ blood T cells between baseline and week 6. After ivuxolimab, more expanded clones were found on average in CD8+ T cells than in CD4+ T cells. In the 0.1-3.0 mg/kg groups, partial responders had among the lowest normalized peripheral clonal expansion, particularly in CD8+ T cells.

Genomic DNA was isolated from the sorted cells so that the TCRbeta CDR3 region could be sequenced. The immunoSEQ Assay was used to sequence the TCRbeta CDR3 regions. Here the immuneACCESS table is served through TCRdb, limited to in-frame sequences with V and J called. Missing clones are a known gap in these copies; in checked studies unresolved V genes cover under half, and the rest lacks a known reason. The sample table contains tens of thousands of clones; only one count was recorded for 82% of them. Less than 25% of the sample comes from the top ten. This chain joins TRBV7-9 to TRBJ2-7; no D segment can be confidently identified. The source of this sequence is an adult with an advanced solid tumor such as melanoma, head and neck, liver or kidney cancer. This sample comprised CD4+ or CD8+ T cells sorted from blood, obtained in a trial of the OX40 agonist ivuxolimab. The sequenced DNA: TGTGCCAGCAGCTCCTCGAGCTCCTACGAGCAGTACTTC. Translated, this is CASSSSSSYEQYF.